These 25 T cell receptor beta chains were sequenced from one sample in a study of blood T cell repertoires in COVID-19 (dated by TCRdb to between 2020 and 2021). The method was the immunoSEQ multiplex PCR assay. Here the immuneACCESS table is served through TCRdb, limited to in-frame sequences with V and J called. Missing clones are a known gap in these copies; in checked studies unresolved V genes cover under half, and the rest lacks a known reason. This sample gives under 250,000 clones in total; 70% to 90% of them show up just once. The ten largest clones take up around 2.9% of the sample. Sequencing was performed on peripheral blood. The receptors were sampled from a man aged 50 to 60 who had recovered from COVID-19.

The sample holds a few counts of this clone. The chain couples TRBV5-6 to TRBJ2-7; D unresolved. In germline, CDR1 is SGHDT, CDR2 YYEEEE. The ends were cut back, 2 bases at V and 7 bases at J, with 7 bases in the middle. The CDR3 sequence is 11 residues long. CDR3 amino acids: CASSFSVEQYF. The CDR3 nucleotides read TGTGCCAGCAGCTTTTCCGTTGAGCAGTACTTC.

V is TRBV19 and J is TRBJ2-2; 10 bases line up with TRBD2. Trimming at V came to 3 bases and at J to 4 bases, leaving 5 bases not matched to a gene. This CDR3 comprises 16 residues. The germline gives CDR1 LNHDA, CDR2 SQIVND (reference sequence). The DNA for the CDR3 is TGTGCCAGTAGTATTCTAGCGGGAGTCTCCACCGGGGAGCTGTTTTTT. It translates to CASSILAGVSTGELFF.

The rearrangement uses TRBV15 and TRBJ1-2; tentatively, D is TRBD1 (5 bases). Trimming took 0 bases from V and 8 from J, leaving 16 bases between them. This CDR3 comprises 15 residues. CDR1 and CDR2 (germline): LNHNV, YYDKDF (reference sequence). CDR3 DNA: TGTGCCACCAGCAGAGATGTCTTGCAGGGAAGGGGCTACACCTTC. Amino acids: CATSRDVLQGRGYTF.

The chain carries TRBV4-2 and TRBJ2-7, with a possible D match to TRBD1 (6 bases). Germline CDR1 reads LGHNA; CDR2 reads YNFKEQ. The V and J ends lost 2 bases and 7 bases respectively, with 9 bases between them. The CDR3 length is 12 residues. CDR3 protein: CASSQSQGEQYF. In nucleotides, the CDR3 is TGTGCCAGCAGCCAATCACAGGGAGAGCAGTACTTC.

The chain joins TRBV4-2 to TRBJ1-3, with TRBD1 matching 10 bases. CDR3 length: 16 residues. Germline-derived CDR1 and CDR2 are LGHNA and YNFKEQ. The ends lost 4 bases at V and 4 bases at J; junction bases unmatched: 7. CDR3: CASSPLTGGKGNTIYF. DNA for the CDR3: TGTGCCAGCAGCCCATTGACAGGGGGCAAAGGAAACACCATATATTTT.

The table lists this clone with a few counts. The chain couples TRBV28 to TRBJ2-1; 12 nucleotides align to TRBD2. The CDR3 length is 15 residues. Germline V lookup: CDR1 MDHEN, CDR2 SYDVKM. Germline trimming cut 5 bases from V and 9 bases from J; bases unmatched to any gene: 8. The CDR3 DNA sequence: TGTGCCAGCAGTCCCAGACTAGCGGGAGTTCTTGAGCAGTTCTTC. Translating it yields CASSPRLAGVLEQFF.

The chain uses TRBV2 and TRBJ2-1, with D maybe TRBD2 (6 bases). The CDR3 sequence is 12 residues long. V was cut by 6 bases and J by 6 bases, with 9 bases left in between. The germline V gene encodes CDR1 SNHLY and CDR2 FYNNEI. For the CDR3, the DNA is TGTGCCAGCAGAGCGGGCCTCAATGAGCAGTTCTTC. Residues: CASRAGLNEQFF.

The V and J genes are TRBV19 and TRBJ2-3, with 9 bases identical to TRBD1. There are 16 residues in the CDR3. Germline V gene lookup returns CDR1 LNHDA and CDR2 SQIVND (reference sequence). Losses at the gene ends were 8 bases for V and 5 bases for J; bases not matched to a gene: 14. The CDR3 loop reads CASSQGRTGVKDTQYF. The CDR3 DNA reads TGTGCCAGTTCACAGGGTCGGACAGGGGTGAAAGATACGCAGTATTTT.

V is TRBV7-2 and J is TRBJ1-2, with TRBD1 identical over 8 bases. The germline gives CDR1 SGHTA, CDR2 FQGNSA. Trimming took 1 base from V and 8 from J; bases not matched to a gene: 9. The CDR3 runs to 15 residues. The CDR3 region has the DNA TGTGCCAGCAGCTTAGATTGGGGACAGGACCGGGGCTACACCTTC. Translation gives CASSLDWGQDRGYTF. The whole variable domain, remainder taken from reference TRBV7-2 and TRBJ1-2, is GAGVSQSPSNKVTEKGKDVELRCDPISGHTALYWYRQSLGQGLEFLIYFQGNSAPDKSGLPSDRFSAERTGGSVSTLTIQRTQQEDSAVYLCASSLDWGQDRGYTFGSGTRLTVV.

This chain links TRBV5-1 with TRBJ2-1; 7 bases agree with TRBD1. Trimming took 4 bases from V and 2 from J; bases not matched to a gene: 3. The CDR3 runs 14 residues. Germline V gene lookup returns CDR1 SGHRS and CDR2 YFSETQ. The CDR3 DNA follows: TGCGCCAGCAGCAAGGGACAGACCTACAATGAGCAGTTCTTC. Residues: CASSKGQTYNEQFF. Filled out from reference TRBV5-1 and TRBJ2-1, the complete variable domain reads KAGVTQTPRYLIKTRGQQVTLSCSPISGHRSVSWYQQTPGQGLQFLFEYFSETQRNKGNFPGRFSGRQFSNSRSEMNVSTLELGDSALYLCASSKGQTYNEQFFGPGTRLTVL.

This chain joins TRBV12-5 and TRBJ2-1, with 13 nucleotides matching TRBD2. CDR1 and CDR2 (germline): LGHNT, FRNRAP. The CDR3 is 15 residues long. J was trimmed by 9 bases and V by 1 base; bases with no gene match: 3. For the CDR3, the DNA is TGTGCTAGTGGTTTGGAAGGACTAGCGGGAGCTGAGCAGTTCTTC. Translating gives CASGLEGLAGAEQFF.

The V gene is TRBV3-1 (or the pseudogene TRBV3-2), the J gene TRBJ2-3; 13 bases map to TRBD2. The ends lost 2 bases at V and 4 bases at J; junction bases unmatched: 9. CDR3 length: 18 amino acids. Germline V gives CDR1 LGHDT, CDR2 YNNKEL (reference sequence). CDR3 DNA sequence: TGTGCCAGCAGCCAATTTGGACTAGCGGGAGATGGGGCAGATACGCAGTATTTT. Residues: CASSQFGLAGDGADTQYF.

The chain carries TRBV15 and TRBJ2-5; tentatively, D is TRBD2 (6 bases). The CDR3 spans 14 residues. Deletions cut 4 bases from V and 7 bases from J, with 16 bases between. Germline CDR1 LNHNV, CDR2 YYDKDF (reference sequence). CDR3 in DNA: TGTGCCACCAGCAACCGGGACTTCGAAGGGACCCAGTACTTC. Protein: CATSNRDFEGTQYF.

This chain connects TRBV7-6 to TRBJ2-1; D unresolved. This CDR3 comprises 15 residues. V lost 7 bases, J lost 8 bases, and 21 bases lay in between. The germline V gene has CDR1 SGHVS and CDR2 FNYEAQ. The CDR3 loop is CASKRISVTLDEQFF. For the CDR3, the DNA is TGTGCCAGCAAAAGAATAAGCGTAACATTGGATGAGCAGTTCTTC.

The rearrangement links TRBV6-5 to TRBJ2-3, with TRBD2 identical over 9 bases. J gave up 1 base and V 8 bases, and 7 bases lay outside the gene matches. The CDR3 contains 15 residues. In germline, CDR1 is MNHEY, CDR2 SVGAGI. CDR3 nucleotides: TGTGCCAGCCGCGGGGGGGGGTCGGGCACAGATACGCAGTATTTT. This codes for CASRGGGSGTDTQYF.

The rearrangement joins TRBV5-5 to TRBJ2-2; D gene unclear. CDR1 and CDR2 (germline): SGHKS, YYEKEE (reference sequence). Trimming shortened V by 0 bases and J by 6 bases, and 12 bases separated the two germline ends. This CDR3 is built from 15 residues. The CDR3 DNA follows: TGTGCCAGCAGCTTGGTTGTTAGTGGTGCCGGGGAGCTGTTTTTT. It specifies CASSLVVSGAGELFF.

The genes are TRBV7-9 and TRBJ2-1, with 12 nucleotides matching TRBD1. Germline V CDR1 and CDR2: SEHNR, FQNEAQ (reference sequence). The CDR3 spans 16 residues. J lost 7 bases, V lost 5 bases, and 9 bases had no gene match. This chain's CDR3 is CASSGGTGGLGNEQFF. The CDR3 DNA reads TGTGCCAGCAGCGGTGGGACAGGGGGCCTTGGGAATGAGCAGTTCTTC.

The chain couples TRBV7-2 to TRBJ2-2, with unresolved D. V was clipped by 3 bases and J by 7 bases, with 6 bases between them. Germline CDR1 reads SGHTA; CDR2 reads FQGNSA. The CDR3 covers 12 residues. CDR3 sequence (DNA): TGTGCCAGCAGCTTTACATTCGGGGAGCTGTTTTTT. Protein: CASSFTFGELFF.

The table lists this clone with a count of one. The gene calls are TRBV29-1 and TRBJ2-7, with 8 bases aligning to TRBD1. The trim removed 8 bases at V and 6 bases at J, leaving 9 bases unmatched. Germline CDR1 and CDR2: SQVTM and ANQGSEA. The CDR3 extends over 12 amino acids. For the CDR3, the DNA is TGCAGCATCACCGGGACAGGTCGCGAGCAGTACTTC. This sequence encodes CSITGTGREQYF.

The V gene is TRBV6-5, the J gene TRBJ2-1, with unresolved D. V lost 4 bases, J lost 6 bases, and 7 bases lay in between. This CDR3 spans 12 amino acids. Germline V lookup: CDR1 MNHEY, CDR2 SVGAGI. The CDR3 here is CASSSLSNEQFF. The CDR3 nucleotides are TGTGCCAGCAGTTCGCTCAGCAATGAGCAGTTCTTC.

CDR3 amino acids: CSASRAGASDTQYF. For the CDR3, the DNA is TGCAGTGCTAGTAGGGCGGGAGCATCGGATACGCAGTATTTT. This rearrangement joins TRBV20-1 to TRBJ2-3; 7 positions agree with TRBD2. CDR3 length: 14 residues. V shed 3 bases, J shed 6 bases, and the junction held 9 bases outside the gene matches. CDR1 DFQATT and CDR2 SNEGSKA come from the germline V gene (reference sequence).

The chain uses TRBV13 and TRBJ2-1, with 14 nucleotides matching TRBD2. J was trimmed by 10 bases and V by 5 bases; bases with no gene match: 10. Germline values: CDR1 PRHDT, CDR2 FYEKMQ (reference sequence). The CDR3 runs 16 residues. CDR3 region: CASSPMGLAGVEEQFF. Here the CDR3 DNA reads TGTGCCAGCAGCCCGATGGGACTAGCGGGAGTAGAGGAGCAGTTCTTC.

This clone was found once. The chain combines TRBV9 with TRBJ1-2, with a weak D call TRBD1 (6 bases). The germline CDR1 and CDR2 sequences are SGDLS and YYNGEE. The germline V and J ends were trimmed by 4 bases and 8 bases, with 21 bases remaining between them. This CDR3 is 15 amino acids long. The CDR3 here is CASSSPQGVLGGYTF. The CDR3 DNA follows: TGTGCCAGCAGCTCCCCACAGGGTGTATTGGGCGGCTACACCTTC.

This clone was counted once. The chain carries TRBV4-1 and TRBJ1-2, with TRBD1 matching over 8 bases. Germline-derived CDR1 and CDR2 are MGHRA and YSYEKL. This CDR3 is built from 15 residues. J was trimmed by 4 bases and V by 1 base; bases with no gene match: 5. The CDR3 sequence: CASSQGPGGVYGYTF. The CDR3 nucleotides read TGCGCCAGCAGCCAAGGCCCAGGGGGCGTCTATGGCTACACCTTC.

This clone was counted between two and nine times. The chain recombines TRBV5-1 with TRBJ1-3; the D is unclear. The CDR3 spans 17 residues. CDR1 SGHRS and CDR2 YFSETQ come from the germline V gene. V dropped 0 bases and J dropped 0 bases, with 13 bases sitting between them. CDR3 nucleotides: TGCGCCAGCAGCTTGGGCCCCCAGGCCCGCTCTGGAAACACCATATATTTT. This encodes CASSLGPQARSGNTIYF.